Listed below are T cell receptor beta chains from one sample, sequenced in a study of blood T cell repertoires in COVID-19. TCRdb's copy holds only in-frame clones and misses some; the assay was immunoSEQ multiplex PCR. The sample yields about 350,000 clones, 87% seen once. Sequenced: PBMCs or T cells enriched from blood (not recorded which). These receptors were obtained from a woman in her thirties who had recovered from COVID-19. Each CDR3 is given with its conserved first and last residue. Each record gives: J gene, clone size, D gene, V gene, CDR3 protein, CDR3 DNA. A D gene is named only where the DNA matches it firmly. Part of the rows lack a size; the others show once, few, many or a class for expanded clones.

j_call: TRBJ2-3
clone_size: -
d_call: TRBD2
v_call: TRBV5-8
cdr3_aa: CASSAGGATDTQYF
cdr3_nt: TGTGCCAGCAGCGCGGGGGGAGCCACAGATACGCAGTATTTT

j_call: TRBJ2-3
clone_size: -
d_call: TRBD1
v_call: TRBV13
cdr3_aa: CASSLTRTGGETDTQYF
cdr3_nt: TGTGCCAGCAGCCTAACGCGGACAGGGGGCGAGACAGATACGCAGTATTTT

j_call: TRBJ2-5
clone_size: -
d_call: -
v_call: TRBV6-4
cdr3_aa: CASSDSGIQETQYF
cdr3_nt: TGTGCCAGCAGTGACTCCGGGATCCAAGAGACCCAGTACTTC

j_call: TRBJ2-7
clone_size: -
d_call: TRBD2
v_call: TRBV5-1
cdr3_aa: CASSWTSGGSYEQYF
cdr3_nt: TGCGCCAGCAGTTGGACTAGCGGGGGTTCCTACGAGCAGTACTTC

j_call: TRBJ1-5
clone_size: -
d_call: TRBD1
v_call: TRBV18
cdr3_aa: CASSPLGQTQPQHF
cdr3_nt: TGTGCCAGCTCACCACTGGGACAGACTCAGCCCCAGCATTTT

j_call: TRBJ2-2
clone_size: once
d_call: -
v_call: TRBV19
cdr3_aa: CASSIVSGGGLFF
cdr3_nt: TGTGCCAGTAGTATAGTCTCGGGTGGTGGGCTGTTTTTT

j_call: TRBJ2-1
clone_size: -
d_call: -
v_call: TRBV7-2
cdr3_aa: CASSFITGLTANEQFF
cdr3_nt: TGTGCCAGCAGCTTTATCACGGGACTTACCGCCAATGAGCAGTTCTTC

j_call: TRBJ2-7
clone_size: -
d_call: TRBD1
v_call: TRBV7-8
cdr3_aa: CASSLDRGASYEQYF
cdr3_nt: TGTGCCAGCAGCTTAGACAGGGGTGCAAGCTACGAGCAGTACTTC

j_call: TRBJ2-7
clone_size: -
d_call: -
v_call: TRBV6-5
cdr3_aa: CASSVAPQGLEQYF
cdr3_nt: TGTGCCAGCAGCGTTGCGCCCCAGGGGCTGGAGCAGTACTTC

j_call: TRBJ1-5
clone_size: -
d_call: -
v_call: TRBV7-9
cdr3_aa: CASSLHGGQPQHF
cdr3_nt: TGTGCCAGCAGCTTACACGGGGGGCAGCCCCAGCATTTT

j_call: TRBJ1-2
clone_size: -
d_call: TRBD1
v_call: TRBV28
cdr3_aa: CASLPQGQNYGYTF
cdr3_nt: TGTGCCAGCCTCCCTCAGGGACAGAACTATGGCTACACCTTC

j_call: TRBJ1-1
clone_size: once
d_call: -
v_call: TRBV5-1
cdr3_aa: CASTRTDMNTEAFF
cdr3_nt: TGCGCCAGCACCCGGACGGACATGAACACTGAAGCTTTCTTT

j_call: TRBJ1-2
clone_size: -
d_call: -
v_call: TRBV10-3
cdr3_aa: CAISESTGTRRYGYTF
cdr3_nt: TGTGCCATCAGTGAGTCGACGGGTACACGACGCTATGGCTACACCTTC

j_call: TRBJ1-1
clone_size: -
d_call: -
v_call: TRBV7-8
cdr3_aa: CASSLDRGRDTEAFF
cdr3_nt: TGTGCCAGCAGCTTAGACAGAGGCAGGGACACTGAAGCTTTCTTT

j_call: TRBJ2-4
clone_size: -
d_call: -
v_call: TRBV21-1
cdr3_aa: CASSKEGRQGRMRAKNIQYF
cdr3_nt: TGTGCCAGCAGCAAAGAGGGCAGACAGGGGAGGATGCGAGCCAAAAACATTCAGTACTTC

j_call: TRBJ2-3
clone_size: few
d_call: -
v_call: TRBV11-2
cdr3_aa: CASRPGLVGTDTQYF
cdr3_nt: TGTGCCAGCAGACCGGGACTGGTGGGCACAGATACGCAGTATTTT